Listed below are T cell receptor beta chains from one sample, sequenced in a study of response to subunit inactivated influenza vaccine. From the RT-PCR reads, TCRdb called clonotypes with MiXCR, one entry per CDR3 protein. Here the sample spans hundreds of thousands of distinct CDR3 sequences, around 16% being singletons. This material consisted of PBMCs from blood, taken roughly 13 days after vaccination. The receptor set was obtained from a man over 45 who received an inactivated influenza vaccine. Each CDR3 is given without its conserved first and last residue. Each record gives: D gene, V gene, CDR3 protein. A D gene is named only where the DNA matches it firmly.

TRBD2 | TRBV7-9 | ASSSAGGMVYEQY
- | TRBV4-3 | ASSIPRGDTEAF
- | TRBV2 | ASSRVSYEQY
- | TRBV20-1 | SAREGASETQY
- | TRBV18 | ASSPPTGEQF
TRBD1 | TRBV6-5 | ASSYSGQGAYQPQH
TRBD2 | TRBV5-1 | ASSFSGGHYNEQF
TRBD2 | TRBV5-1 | ASSLVALAGAYEQY
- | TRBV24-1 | ATSDPDSYNEQF
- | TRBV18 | ASTGQGNYGYT
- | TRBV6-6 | ASSSLLDGYT
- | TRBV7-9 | ASSMSEKETQY
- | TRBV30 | AWSHGLNSPLH